The source of this T cell receptor beta chain is a study of cytomegalovirus exposure and HLA in healthy donors. Turning to the study itself: The approximately 670 first-cohort repertoires and the 95 to 150 validation repertoires shared the same platform, a later analysis reported. General study findings and limits: A subsequent analysis found that TCR clusters from the first cohort also tended to co-occur in the 90 to 150 validation repertoires, with about 93% of cluster scores above 0.

The donors were members of the validation cohort comprising some 120 subjects, separate from the roughly 680-subject first cohort. Of note for this clone: The antigen is undetermined.

Profiling relied on immunoSEQ multiplex PCR, and the TCRdb table lists in-frame clones only, not all of them. Of some 150,000 clones listed, 70% to 90% are singletons. The V and J ends lost 4 bases and 5 bases, in that order; junction bases with no gene match: 6. The germline CDR1 and CDR2 sequences are SGHTS and YDEGEE. This CDR3 is 15 amino acids long. This chain connects TRBV5-8 to TRBJ2-1; 10 bases match TRBD2. Sequenced input: PBMCs. The receptor's source is a woman aged 18-29 years in good health and CMV-seropositive. CDR3 DNA sequence: TGTGCCAGCAGCGCCGGGACTAGCGCTGACAATGAGCAGTTCTTC. This codes for CASSAGTSADNEQFF.